This T cell receptor (beta chain) was identified in a study of CD4+ T cells in melanoma. To note about this clone: Its target is unknown.

Whole-study results and caveats: CD8+ T cell, macrophage and B cell function reportedly correlated with neoantigen-specific CD4+ T cells. Diverse differentiation states were reported for melanoma neoantigen-specific CD4+ T cells.

TCRdb's table, derived via immunoSEQ multiplex PCR, lists solely in-frame clones and lacks some. The sample lists about 50,000 clones; approximately 92% were seen once. Germline V lookup: CDR1 MNHNS, CDR2 SASEGT. J gave up 8 bases and V 6 bases, and 5 bases lay outside the gene matches. The CDR3 loop spans 14 amino acids. The clonotype comes from a human donor with melanoma. Specimen: peripheral blood. The V call is TRBV6-1, the J call TRBJ2-1; 12 bases align to TRBD1. The CDR3 here is CASRYGTGGDEQFF. CDR3 sequence (DNA): TGTGCCAGCAGATACGGGACAGGGGGCGATGAGCAGTTCTTC.